The 2 T cell receptor beta chains below come from one sample, sequenced in a study of cytomegalovirus exposure and HLA in healthy donors. This PCR relied on a set of 60 Vbeta primers and 13 Jbeta primers. Using immunoSEQ multiplex PCR, the repertoire was profiled, and TCRdb retains in-frame clones only, with some absent. The sample records approximately 120,000 clones, 74% being singletons. Sequencing was carried out using PBMCs. Every receptor here comes from a human donor in good health.

The chain has TRBV15 and TRBJ1-1, with a weak D call TRBD1 (5 bases). Between the trimmed V and J ends, which lost 6 bases and 0 bases, there was a span of 17 bases. Germline assignment: CDR1 LNHNV and CDR2 YYDKDF (reference sequence). There are 16 residues in the CDR3. CDR3 DNA sequence: TGTGCCACCAGAGGTAGCGGGGGAGCCATGAACACTGAAGCTTTCTTT. It specifies CATRGSGGAMNTEAFF.

V and J are TRBV27 and TRBJ2-2; TRBD1 might be the D (6 bases). The CDR3 spans 15 residues. Between the trimmed V and J ends, which lost 4 bases and 5 bases, there was a span of 14 bases. Germline CDR1 reads MNHEY; CDR2 reads SMNVEV (reference sequence). The CDR3 reads CASSSSGRGTGELFF. CDR3 in DNA: TGTGCCAGCAGTTCCTCGGGAAGGGGGACCGGGGAGCTGTTTTTT.